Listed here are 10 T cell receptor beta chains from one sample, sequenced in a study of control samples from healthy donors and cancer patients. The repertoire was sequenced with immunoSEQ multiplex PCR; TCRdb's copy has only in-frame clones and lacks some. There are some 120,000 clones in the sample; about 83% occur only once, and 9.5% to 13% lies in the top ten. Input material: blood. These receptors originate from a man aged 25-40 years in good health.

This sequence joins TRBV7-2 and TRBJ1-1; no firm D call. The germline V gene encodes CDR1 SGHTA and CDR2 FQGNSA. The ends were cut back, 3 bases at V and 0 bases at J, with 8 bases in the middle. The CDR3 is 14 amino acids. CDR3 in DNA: TGTGCCAGCAGCTTTCCGGAGCTGAACACTGAAGCTTTCTTT. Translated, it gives CASSFPELNTEAFF. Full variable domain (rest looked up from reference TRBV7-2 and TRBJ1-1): GAGVSQSPSNKVTEKGKDVELRCDPISGHTALYWYRQSLGQGLEFLIYFQGNSAPDKSGLPSDRFSAERTGGSVSTLTIQRTQQEDSAVYLCASSFPELNTEAFFGQGTRLTVV.

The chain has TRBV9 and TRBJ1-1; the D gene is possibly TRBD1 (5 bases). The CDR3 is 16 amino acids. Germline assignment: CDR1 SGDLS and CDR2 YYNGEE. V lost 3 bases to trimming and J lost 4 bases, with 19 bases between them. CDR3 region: CASSADSALGSTEAFF. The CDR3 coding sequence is TGTGCCAGCAGCGCCGACAGTGCGCTCGGAAGCACTGAAGCTTTCTTT.

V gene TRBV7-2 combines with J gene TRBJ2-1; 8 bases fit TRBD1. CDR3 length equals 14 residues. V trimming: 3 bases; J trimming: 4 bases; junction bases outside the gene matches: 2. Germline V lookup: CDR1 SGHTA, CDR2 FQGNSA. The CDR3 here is CASSFRQGYNEQFF. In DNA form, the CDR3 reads TGTGCCAGCAGCTTCCGACAGGGGTACAATGAGCAGTTCTTC.

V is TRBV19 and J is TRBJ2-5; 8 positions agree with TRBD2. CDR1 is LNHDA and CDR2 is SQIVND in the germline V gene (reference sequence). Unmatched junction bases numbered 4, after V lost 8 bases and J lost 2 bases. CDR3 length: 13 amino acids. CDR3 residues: CASSGTRQETQYF. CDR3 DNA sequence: TGTGCCAGTTCCGGGACTAGACAAGAGACCCAGTACTTC. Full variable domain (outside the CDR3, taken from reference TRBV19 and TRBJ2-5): DGGITQSPKYLFRKEGQNVTLSCEQNLNHDAMYWYRQDPGQGLRLIYYSQIVNDFQKGDIAEGYSVSREKKESFPLTVTSAQKNPTAFYLCASSGTRQETQYFGPGTRLLVL.

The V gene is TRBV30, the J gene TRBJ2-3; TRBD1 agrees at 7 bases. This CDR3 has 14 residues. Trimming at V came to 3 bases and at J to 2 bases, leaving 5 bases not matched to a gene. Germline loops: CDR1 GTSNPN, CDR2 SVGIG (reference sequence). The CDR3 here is CAWRRTGHTDTQYF. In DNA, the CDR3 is TGTGCCTGGAGGAGGACAGGACACACAGATACGCAGTATTTT. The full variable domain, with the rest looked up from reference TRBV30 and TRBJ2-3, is SQTIHQWPATLVQPVGSPLSLECTVEGTSNPNLYWYRQAAGRGLQLLFYSVGIGQISSEVPQNLSASRPQDRQFILSSKKLLLSDSGFYLCAWRRTGHTDTQYFGPGTRLTVL.

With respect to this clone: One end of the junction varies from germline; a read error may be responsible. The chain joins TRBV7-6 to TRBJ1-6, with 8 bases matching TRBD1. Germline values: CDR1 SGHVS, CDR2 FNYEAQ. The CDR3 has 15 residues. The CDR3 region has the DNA TGTGCCAGCAGCCCGACAGGGGCCTACAATTCACCCCTCCACTTT. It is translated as CASSPTGAYNSPLHF.

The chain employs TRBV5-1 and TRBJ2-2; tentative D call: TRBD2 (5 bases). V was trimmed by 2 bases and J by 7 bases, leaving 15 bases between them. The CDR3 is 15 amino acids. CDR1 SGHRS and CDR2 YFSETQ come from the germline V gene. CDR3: CASSFIRGSGGELFF. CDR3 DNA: TGCGCCAGCAGCTTCATCCGGGGATCGGGCGGGGAGCTGTTTTTT. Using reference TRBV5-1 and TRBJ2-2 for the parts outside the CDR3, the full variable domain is KAGVTQTPRYLIKTRGQQVTLSCSPISGHRSVSWYQQTPGQGLQFLFEYFSETQRNKGNFPGRFSGRQFSNSRSEMNVSTLELGDSALYLCASSFIRGSGGELFFGEGSRLTVL.

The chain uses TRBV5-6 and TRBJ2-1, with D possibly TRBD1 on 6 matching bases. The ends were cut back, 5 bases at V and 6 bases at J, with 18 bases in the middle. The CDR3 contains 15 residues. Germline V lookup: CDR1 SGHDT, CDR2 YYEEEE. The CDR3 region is CASSLQGLGSNEQFF. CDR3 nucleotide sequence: TGTGCCAGCAGTTTACAGGGTTTAGGATCCAATGAGCAGTTCTTC.

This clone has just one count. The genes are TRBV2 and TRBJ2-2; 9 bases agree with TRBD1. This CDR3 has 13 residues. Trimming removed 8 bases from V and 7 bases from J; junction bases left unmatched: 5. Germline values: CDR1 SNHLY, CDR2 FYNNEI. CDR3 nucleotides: TGTGCCAGCGGGACAGGGTTTGACGGGGAGCTGTTTTTT. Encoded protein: CASGTGFDGELFF.

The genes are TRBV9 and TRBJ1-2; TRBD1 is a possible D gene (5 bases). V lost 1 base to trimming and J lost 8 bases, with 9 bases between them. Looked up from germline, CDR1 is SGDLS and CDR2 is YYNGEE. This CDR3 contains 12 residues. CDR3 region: CASSVPGDGYTF. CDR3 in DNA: TGTGCCAGCAGCGTACCGGGGGACGGCTACACCTTC.